The entry below gives a single T cell receptor beta chain sequence along with its context. Its antigen is as yet unknown. Looked up from germline, CDR1 is SGHTA and CDR2 is FQGNSA. There are 15 residues in the CDR3. V trimming: 4 bases; J trimming: 12 bases; junction bases outside the gene matches: 10. This specimen belongs to a study of T cell responses to AZD1222 COVID-19 vaccine. Broader study findings: White British donors predominated, females outnumbered males, and clonal diversity was possibly underestimated. Spike-specific TCRs gained breadth and depth after people received two AZD1222 doses.

Generated by immunoSEQ multiplex PCR, the TCRdb table keeps only in-frame clones and is missing some. The sample yields more than 85,000 clones, over 80% seen once. The rearrangement uses TRBV7-2 and TRBJ1-5; TRBD1 matches 12 bases. The material sequenced was peripheral blood, taken on day 0 of AZD1222 vaccination. This sequence originates from an adult in good health. The CDR3 DNA reads as TGTGCCAGCAGCTCAGACCTCGGGACAGGGGGCGTCCAGCATTTT. Residues: CASSSDLGTGGVQHF.